Sequencing of this TCR beta chain was carried out in a study of T-cell memory formation after mild COVID-19. Overall study context: The TCR clusters were mostly specific to one donor. General study results and limits: The CD4+ clones that contracted clustered mainly within CM and EM, and the CD8+ clones concentrated in EMRA.

A remark on this clonotype: The antigen is unknown.

Constant-segment primers and 5'RACE yielded cDNA libraries for TCR alpha and TCR beta, each carrying sample barcodes and UMIs. Each CDR3 protein gets one entry after TCRdb re-called the 5' RACE reads with MiXCR. The sample has 100,000 to 150,000 distinct CDR3 sequences; about 5.9% are singletons. Looked up from germline, CDR1 is KGHSH and CDR2 is LQKENI. V lost 4 bases and J lost 1, with 14 bases in between. The CDR3 extends over 15 amino acids. The clonotype was recovered from an adult woman who had mild COVID-19 (a few samples of this study predate the infection). Cell type and time point are not known. Sequenced sample: PBMCs or a T cell subset sorted from them (not recorded which). The rearrangement uses TRBV18 and TRBJ2-7, with D hard to call. The CDR3 sequence is CASSLIRTPSYEQYF. The CDR3 coding sequence is TGTGCCAGCTCACTTATTCGGACCCCGTCCTACGAGCAGTACTTC.